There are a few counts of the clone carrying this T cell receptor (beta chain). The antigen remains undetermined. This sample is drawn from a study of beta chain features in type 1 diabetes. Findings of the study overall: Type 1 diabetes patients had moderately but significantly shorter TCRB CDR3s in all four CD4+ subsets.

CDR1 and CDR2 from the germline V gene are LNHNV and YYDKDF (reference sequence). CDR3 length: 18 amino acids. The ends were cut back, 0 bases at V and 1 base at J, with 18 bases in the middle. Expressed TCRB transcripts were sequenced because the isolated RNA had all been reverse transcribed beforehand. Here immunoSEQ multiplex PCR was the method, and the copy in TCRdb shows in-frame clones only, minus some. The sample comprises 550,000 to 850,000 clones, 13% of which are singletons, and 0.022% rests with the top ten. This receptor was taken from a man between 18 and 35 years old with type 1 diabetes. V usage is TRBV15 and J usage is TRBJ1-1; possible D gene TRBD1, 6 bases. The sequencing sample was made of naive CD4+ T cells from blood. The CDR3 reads CATSRDRRGAGANTEAFF. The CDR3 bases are TGTGCCACCAGCAGAGATCGGAGAGGGGCAGGGGCGAACACTGAAGCTTTCTTT.